This T cell receptor (beta chain) was sequenced for a study of regulatory T cells in long-lasting Graves disease. Time point noted: persistent/refractory GD, antithyroid drugs over 5 years with positive TRAb. PBMCs provided the RNA from which the TCR library was made. Comment on this clonotype: What it recognizes is unknown.

Points from the study as a whole: Relative to new patients (roughly 950), persistent patients exhibited greater sharing of public clonotypes (approximately 2,800). It was in persistent disease that TRBV28, TRBJ1-2 and TRBJ2-5 were favored. Exclusively peripheral blood, rather than thyroid tissue, was studied.

The germline CDR1 and CDR2 sequences are SEHNR and FQNEAQ (reference sequence). CDR3 length: 14 residues. V was clipped by 7 bases and J by 0 bases; unmatched bases: 2. CDR3 regions were amplified by Arm-PCR using iRepertoire HTBI primers to build TCR beta libraries. TCRdb independently ran MiXCR on the multiplex PCR reads; one entry per CDR3 protein. The sample contains over 450,000 distinct CDR3 sequences, about 22% of which appear only once. The genes are TRBV7-9 and TRBJ1-4; 7 bases are a match to TRBD1. The clonotype was recovered from a female donor with Graves disease. Sequencing was performed on peripheral blood mononuclear cells (PBMCs), taken when the disease was refractory, from a patient treated with antithyroid drugs. CDR3 sequence reads: CASNDRATNEKLFF. In DNA, the CDR3 is TGTGCCAGCAACGACAGGGCAACTAATGAAAAACTGTTTTTT.